The entry below gives a single TCR beta chain sequence along with its context. As yet, its antigen is unknown. From germline, CDR1 is SQVTM and CDR2 ANQGSEA. The trim removed 5 bases at V and 7 bases at J, leaving 25 bases unmatched. This CDR3 spans 18 amino acids. Healthy Caucasians, and only they, were the donors. Addition of a universal primer site occurred through template switching, and cDNA carried unique molecular identifiers. A single record per CDR3 protein comes from TCRdb applying MiXCR to the 5' RACE reads. Among around 1.7 million distinct CDR3 sequences listed, less than 40% were seen once. The data were taken from a study of identical twins. Study observations and caveats: Excess sharing by twins proved weaker in beta out-of-frame sequences. Out-of-frame alpha sequences common to twins exhibited an excess of low generation probability.

The chain couples TRBV29-1 to TRBJ2-7, with 8 positions matching TRBD2. The sequence was collected from a newborn girl in good health. Sequencing was performed on cord blood. CDR3 nucleotide sequence: TGCAGCGTTCCACAAAGCCGTCGCGGGAGGCCCTCCTACAATGAGCAGTACTTC. Amino acids: CSVPQSRRGRPSYNEQYF.